This T cell receptor beta chain was recorded in a study of blood T cell repertoires in COVID-19. This CDR3 region has 17 residues. Trimming shortened V by 2 bases and J by 6 bases, and 19 bases separated the two germline ends. The data were produced by immunoSEQ multiplex PCR, yet TCRdb's version contains in-frame clones alone and is incomplete. The table lists 300,000 to 350,000 clones, approximately 90% of them singletons, with 3.9% in the top ten. The genes are TRBV6-7 and TRBJ1-4; D uncertain. TRBV6-7 is an open reading frame, and its role is uncertain. Sequencing used peripheral blood. This receptor was taken from a woman aged 60-70 years with COVID-19, enrolled during active disease. The CDR3 DNA reads TGTGCCAGCAGTTACCCCTATGAGGCCATCGGCGATGAAAAACTGTTTTTT. It specifies CASSYPYEAIGDEKLFF.